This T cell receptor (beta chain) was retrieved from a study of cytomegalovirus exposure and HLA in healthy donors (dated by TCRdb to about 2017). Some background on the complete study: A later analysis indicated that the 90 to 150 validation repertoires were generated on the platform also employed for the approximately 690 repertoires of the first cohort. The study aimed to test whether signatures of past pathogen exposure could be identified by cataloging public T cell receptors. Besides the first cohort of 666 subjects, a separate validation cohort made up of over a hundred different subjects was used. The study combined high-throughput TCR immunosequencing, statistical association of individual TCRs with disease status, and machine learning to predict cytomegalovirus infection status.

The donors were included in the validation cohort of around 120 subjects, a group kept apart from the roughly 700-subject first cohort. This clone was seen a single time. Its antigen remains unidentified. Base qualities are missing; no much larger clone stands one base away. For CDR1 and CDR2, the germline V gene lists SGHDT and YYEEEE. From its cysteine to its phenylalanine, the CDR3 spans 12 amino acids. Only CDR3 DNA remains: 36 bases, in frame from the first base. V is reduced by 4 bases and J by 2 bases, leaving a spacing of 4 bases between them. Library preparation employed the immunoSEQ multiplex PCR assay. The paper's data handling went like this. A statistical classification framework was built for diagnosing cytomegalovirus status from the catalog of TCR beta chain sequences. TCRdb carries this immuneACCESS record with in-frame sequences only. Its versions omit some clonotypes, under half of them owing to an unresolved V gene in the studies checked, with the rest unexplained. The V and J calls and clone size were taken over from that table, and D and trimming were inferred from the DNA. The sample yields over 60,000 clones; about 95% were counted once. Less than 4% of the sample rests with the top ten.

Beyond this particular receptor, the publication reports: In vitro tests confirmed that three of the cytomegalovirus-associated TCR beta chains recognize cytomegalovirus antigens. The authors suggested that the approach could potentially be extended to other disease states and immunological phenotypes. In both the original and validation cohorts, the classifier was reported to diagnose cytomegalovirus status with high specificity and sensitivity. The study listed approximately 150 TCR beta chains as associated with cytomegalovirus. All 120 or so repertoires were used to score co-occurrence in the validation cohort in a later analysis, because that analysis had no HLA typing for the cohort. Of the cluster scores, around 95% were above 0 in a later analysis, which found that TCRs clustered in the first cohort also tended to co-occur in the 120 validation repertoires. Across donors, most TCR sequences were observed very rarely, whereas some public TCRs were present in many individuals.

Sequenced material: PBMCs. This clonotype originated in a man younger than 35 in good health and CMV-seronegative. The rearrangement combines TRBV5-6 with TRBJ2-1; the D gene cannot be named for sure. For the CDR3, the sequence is CASSPTYNEQFF. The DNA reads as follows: TGTGCCAGCAGCCCAACCTACAATGAGCAGTTCTTC.